This TCR beta chain was recovered during a study of cytomegalovirus exposure and HLA in healthy donors. Regarding this clone: No antigen is known for it.

Primers for the PCR totalled 60 Vbeta and 13 Jbeta. Clones were read by immunoSEQ multiplex PCR, and TCRdb kept only the in-frame ones, dropping some. The table has some 150,000 clones, 70% to 85% seen once. The V end lost 7 bases, the J end lost 6 bases, and 9 bases lay between the germline ends. This CDR3 contains 11 residues. Germline values: CDR1 SEHNR, CDR2 FQNEAQ (reference sequence). Whole-study findings and limits: Rare sequences made up most TCRs, while some public TCRs were found in many donors. Common viral pathogens were later found to be apparently linked to several of the most significant clusters. Reportedly, a later analysis found an Asian-associated ancestry cluster had fewer N-insertions than the roughly 700-donor mean. An analysis that came later showed most CMV-associated TCR beta chains appearing HLA-restricted.

The sequenced sample was PBMCs. This chain joins TRBV7-9 and TRBJ1-1; no reliable D call. The receptor's source is a human donor in good health. The CDR3 region is CASTPVAEAFF. The CDR3 nucleotides are TGTGCCAGCACCCCGGTGGCTGAAGCTTTCTTT.